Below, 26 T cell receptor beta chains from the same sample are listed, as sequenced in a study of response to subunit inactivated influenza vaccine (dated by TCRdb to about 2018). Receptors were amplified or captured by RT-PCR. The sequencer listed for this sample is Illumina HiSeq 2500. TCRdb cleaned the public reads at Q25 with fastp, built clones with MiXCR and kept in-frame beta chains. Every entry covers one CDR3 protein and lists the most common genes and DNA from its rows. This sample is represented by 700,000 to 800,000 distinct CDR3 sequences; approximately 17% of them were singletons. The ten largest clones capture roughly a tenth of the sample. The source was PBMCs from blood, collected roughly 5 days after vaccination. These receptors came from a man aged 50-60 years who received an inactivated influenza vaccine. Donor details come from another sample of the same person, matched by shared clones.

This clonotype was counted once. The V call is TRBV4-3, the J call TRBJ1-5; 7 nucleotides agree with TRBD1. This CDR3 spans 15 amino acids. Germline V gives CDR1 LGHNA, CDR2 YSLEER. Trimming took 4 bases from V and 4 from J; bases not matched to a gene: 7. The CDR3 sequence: CASSLFRDRNQPQHF. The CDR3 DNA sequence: TGCGCCAGCAGCCTTTTCCGGGACAGAAATCAGCCCCAGCATTTT.

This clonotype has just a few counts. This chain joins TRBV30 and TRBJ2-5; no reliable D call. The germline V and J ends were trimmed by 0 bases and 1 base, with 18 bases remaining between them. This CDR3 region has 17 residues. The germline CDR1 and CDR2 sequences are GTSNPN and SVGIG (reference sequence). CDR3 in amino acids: CAWSVSPRVQLQETQYF. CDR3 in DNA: TGTGCCTGGAGTGTAAGTCCCCGGGTACAGCTCCAAGAGACCCAGTACTTC.

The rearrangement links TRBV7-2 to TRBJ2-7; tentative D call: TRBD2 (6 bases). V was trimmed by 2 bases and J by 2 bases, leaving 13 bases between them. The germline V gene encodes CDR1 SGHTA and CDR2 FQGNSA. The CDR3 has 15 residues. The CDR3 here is CASSLFRGSPYEQYF. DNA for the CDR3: TGTGCCAGCAGCTTATTTCGGGGGTCCCCCTACGAGCAGTACTTC.

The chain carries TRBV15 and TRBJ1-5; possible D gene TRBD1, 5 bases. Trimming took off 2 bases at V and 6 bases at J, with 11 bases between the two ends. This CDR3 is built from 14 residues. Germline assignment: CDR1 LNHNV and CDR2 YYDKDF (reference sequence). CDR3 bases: TGTGCCACCAGCAGACGGGGTGGGGGTCAGCCCCAGCATTTT. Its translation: CATSRRGGGQPQHF.

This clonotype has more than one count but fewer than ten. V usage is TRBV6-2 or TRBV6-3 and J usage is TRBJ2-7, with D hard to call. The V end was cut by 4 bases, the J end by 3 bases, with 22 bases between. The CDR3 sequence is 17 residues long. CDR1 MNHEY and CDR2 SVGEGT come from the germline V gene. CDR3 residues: CASSFTWSKTLFYEQYF. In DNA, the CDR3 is TGTGCCAGCAGTTTCACCTGGTCCAAAACCCTCTTCTACGAGCAGTACTTC.

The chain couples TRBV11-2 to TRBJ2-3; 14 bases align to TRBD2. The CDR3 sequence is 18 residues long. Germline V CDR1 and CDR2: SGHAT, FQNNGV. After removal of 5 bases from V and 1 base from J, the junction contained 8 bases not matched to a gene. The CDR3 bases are TGTGCCAGCAGCCGTGGACTAGCGGGGGGCCGGGGCACAGATACGCAGTATTTT. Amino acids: CASSRGLAGGRGTDTQYF.

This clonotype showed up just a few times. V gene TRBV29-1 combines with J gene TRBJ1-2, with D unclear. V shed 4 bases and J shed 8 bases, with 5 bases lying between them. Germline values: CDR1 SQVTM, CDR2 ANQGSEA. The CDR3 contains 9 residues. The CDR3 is CSVVWGYTF. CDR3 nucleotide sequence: TGCAGCGTTGTATGGGGCTACACCTTC.

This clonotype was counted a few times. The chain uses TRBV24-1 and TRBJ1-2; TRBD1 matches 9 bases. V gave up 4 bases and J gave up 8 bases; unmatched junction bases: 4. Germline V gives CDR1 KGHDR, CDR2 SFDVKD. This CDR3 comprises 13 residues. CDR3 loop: CATSDRTGDGYTF. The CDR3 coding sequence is TGTGCCACCAGTGACCGGACAGGGGACGGCTACACCTTC.

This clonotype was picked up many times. The CDR3 DNA reads as TGTGCCAGCAGTTGGGACAGAGACTACGAGCAGTACTTC. Translation gives CASSWDRDYEQYF. The chain has TRBV6-5 and TRBJ2-7; 7 nucleotides align to TRBD1. There are 13 residues in the CDR3. Germline CDR1 and CDR2: MNHEY and SVGAGI. V lost 4 bases to trimming and J lost 3 bases; unmatched junction nucleotides: 3.

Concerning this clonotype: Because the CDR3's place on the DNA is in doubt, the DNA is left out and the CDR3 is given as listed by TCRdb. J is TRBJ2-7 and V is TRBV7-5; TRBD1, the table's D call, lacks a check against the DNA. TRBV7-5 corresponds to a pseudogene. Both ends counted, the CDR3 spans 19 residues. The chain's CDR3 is CISVSEVSSLGVIADEQYF.

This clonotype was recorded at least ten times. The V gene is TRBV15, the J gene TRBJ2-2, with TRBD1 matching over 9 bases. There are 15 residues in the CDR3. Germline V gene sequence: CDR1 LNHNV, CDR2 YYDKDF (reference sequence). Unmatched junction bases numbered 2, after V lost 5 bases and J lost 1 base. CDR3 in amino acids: CATSEGQGNTGELFF. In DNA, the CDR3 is TGTGCCACCAGCGAGGGACAGGGGAACACCGGGGAGCTGTTTTTT.

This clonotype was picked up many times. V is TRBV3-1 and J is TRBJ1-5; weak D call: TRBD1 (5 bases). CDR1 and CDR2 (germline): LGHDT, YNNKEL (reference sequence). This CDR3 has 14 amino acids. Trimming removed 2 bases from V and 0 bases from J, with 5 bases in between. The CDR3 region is CASSQTGSNQPQHF. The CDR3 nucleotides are TGTGCCAGCAGCCAAACAGGTAGCAATCAGCCCCAGCATTTT.

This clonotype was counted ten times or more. The CDR3 nucleotides read TGCAGTGCGCCGGCCATAGCCAAAAACATTCAGTACTTC. Protein: CSAPAIAKNIQYF. This chain uses TRBV20-1 with TRBJ2-4; the D is unclear. The CDR3 sequence is 13 residues long. The germline V and J ends were trimmed by 6 bases and 0 bases, with 9 bases remaining between them. From germline, CDR1 is DFQATT and CDR2 SNEGSKA (reference sequence).

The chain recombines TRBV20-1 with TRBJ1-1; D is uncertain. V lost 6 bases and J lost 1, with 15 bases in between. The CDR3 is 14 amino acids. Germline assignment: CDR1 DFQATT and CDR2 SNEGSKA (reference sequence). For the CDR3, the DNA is TGCAGTGCCCGGGTGGGAATGGGGAACACTGAAGCTTTCTTT. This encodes CSARVGMGNTEAFF.

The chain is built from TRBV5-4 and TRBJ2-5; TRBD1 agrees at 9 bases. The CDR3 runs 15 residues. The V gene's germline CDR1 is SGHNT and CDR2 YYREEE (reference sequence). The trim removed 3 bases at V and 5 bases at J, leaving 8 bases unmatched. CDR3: CASSSRDRALETQYF. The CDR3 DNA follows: TGTGCCAGCAGCTCTCGGGACAGGGCCTTGGAGACCCAGTACTTC.

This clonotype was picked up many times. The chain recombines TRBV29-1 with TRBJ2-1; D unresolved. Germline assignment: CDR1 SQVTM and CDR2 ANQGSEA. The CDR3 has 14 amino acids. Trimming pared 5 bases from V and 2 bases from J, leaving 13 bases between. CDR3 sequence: CSVNGGATYNEQFF. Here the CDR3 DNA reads TGCAGCGTTAACGGCGGAGCGACCTACAATGAGCAGTTCTTC.

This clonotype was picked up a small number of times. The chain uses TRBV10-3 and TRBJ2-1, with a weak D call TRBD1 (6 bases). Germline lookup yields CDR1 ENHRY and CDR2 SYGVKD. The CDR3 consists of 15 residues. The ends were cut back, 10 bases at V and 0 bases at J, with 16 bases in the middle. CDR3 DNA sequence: TGTGCCACTTCGGGACAATCGAGCTCCTACAATGAGCAGTTCTTC. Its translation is CATSGQSSSYNEQFF.

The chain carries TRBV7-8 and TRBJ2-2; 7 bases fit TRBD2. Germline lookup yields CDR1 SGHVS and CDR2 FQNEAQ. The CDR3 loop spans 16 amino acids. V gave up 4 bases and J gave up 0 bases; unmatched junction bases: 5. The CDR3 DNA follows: TGTGCCAGCAGCTCCAAGCGGGACCCGAACACCGGGGAGCTGTTTTTT. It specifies CASSSKRDPNTGELFF.

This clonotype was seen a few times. CDR3 bases: TGTGCCAGCAACTGGGAAGCTCTCAATGAGCAGTTCTTC. As protein: CASNWEALNEQFF. V usage is TRBV7-2 and J usage is TRBJ2-1; D is unclear. In germline, CDR1 is SGHTA, CDR2 FQGNSA. The CDR3 has 13 residues. Trimming stripped 7 bases from V and 6 bases from J, with 13 bases between.

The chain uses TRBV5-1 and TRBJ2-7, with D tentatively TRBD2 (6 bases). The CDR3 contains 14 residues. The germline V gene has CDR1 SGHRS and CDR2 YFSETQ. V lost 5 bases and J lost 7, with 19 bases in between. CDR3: CASSPSPGTREQYF. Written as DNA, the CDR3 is TGCGCCAGCAGTCCGAGCCCCGGGACTCGGGAGCAGTACTTC.

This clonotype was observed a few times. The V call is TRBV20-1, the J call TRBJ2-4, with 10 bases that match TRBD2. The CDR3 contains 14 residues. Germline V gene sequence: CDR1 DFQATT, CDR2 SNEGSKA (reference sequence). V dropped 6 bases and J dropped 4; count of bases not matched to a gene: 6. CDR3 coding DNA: TGCAGTGCAACGTGGACTAGCGGTAAAAACATTCAGTACTTC. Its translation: CSATWTSGKNIQYF.

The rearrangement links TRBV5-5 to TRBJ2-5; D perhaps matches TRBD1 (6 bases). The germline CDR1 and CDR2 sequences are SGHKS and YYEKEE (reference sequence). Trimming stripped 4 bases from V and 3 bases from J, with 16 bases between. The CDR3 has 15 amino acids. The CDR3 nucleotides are TGTGCCAGCAGCATACCCGGGACAAACAAAGAGACCCAGTACTTC. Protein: CASSIPGTNKETQYF.

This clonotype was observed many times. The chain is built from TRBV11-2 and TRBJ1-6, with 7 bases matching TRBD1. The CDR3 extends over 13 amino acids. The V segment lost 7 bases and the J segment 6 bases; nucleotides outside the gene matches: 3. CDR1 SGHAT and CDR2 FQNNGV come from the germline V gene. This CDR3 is CASKGQPNSPLHF. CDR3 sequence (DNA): TGTGCCAGCAAGGGACAGCCTAATTCACCCCTCCACTTT.

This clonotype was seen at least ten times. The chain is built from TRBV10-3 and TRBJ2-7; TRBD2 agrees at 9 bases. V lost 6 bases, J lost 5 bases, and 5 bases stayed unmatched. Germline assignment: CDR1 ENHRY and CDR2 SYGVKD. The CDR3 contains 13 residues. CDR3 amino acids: CAIRVAGVNEQYF. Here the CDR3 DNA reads TGTGCCATCAGGGTAGCGGGAGTAAACGAGCAGTACTTC.

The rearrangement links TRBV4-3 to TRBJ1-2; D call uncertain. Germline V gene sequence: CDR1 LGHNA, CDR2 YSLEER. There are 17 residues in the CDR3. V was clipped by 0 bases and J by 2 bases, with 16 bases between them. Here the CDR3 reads CASSQDQRSSGNYGYTF. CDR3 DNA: TGCGCCAGCAGCCAAGATCAAAGAAGCTCGGGAAACTATGGCTACACCTTC.

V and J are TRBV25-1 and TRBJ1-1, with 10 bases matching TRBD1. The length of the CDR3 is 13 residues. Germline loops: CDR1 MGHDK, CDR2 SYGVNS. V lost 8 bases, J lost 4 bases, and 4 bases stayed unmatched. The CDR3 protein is CASEGQGGTEAFF. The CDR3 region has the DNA TGTGCCAGCGAAGGACAGGGGGGCACTGAAGCTTTCTTT.